This is a list of T cell receptor beta chains from one sample in a study of T-cell reconstitution after alpha-beta-depleted transplantation in children. MiXCR was run by TCRdb on the PCR reads, yielding one entry per CDR3 protein. The sample records about 500,000 distinct CDR3 sequences, over 9.5% being singletons. The specimen comprised PBMCs, mostly from graft donor cells, sampled 180 days after TCRalphabeta/CD19-depleted stem cell transplant. The receptors stem from a female patient aged 2-9 years who had a stem cell transplant for aplastic anemia, so the T cells may come from the graft donor. The conserved cysteine and the conserved F or W are not part of the CDR3 here. Each record gives: D gene, V gene, CDR3 protein. The D gene is left open where the match is weak.

D: .
V: TRBV20-1
CDR3: SARVAGTYNEQF

D: TRBD2
V: TRBV6-2/TRBV6-3
CDR3: ASSPMFSLGLGRSYEQY

D: TRBD2
V: TRBV11-2
CDR3: ASSSRAGEFLRSYNEQF

D: .
V: TRBV3-1
CDR3: ASSQAGLNQPQH

D: .
V: TRBV7-2
CDR3: ASSTGGSLYNEQF

D: .
V: TRBV15
CDR3: ATSRDTVTQTQY

D: .
V: TRBV21-1
CDR3: ASSKALSAGQYRETQY

D: .
V: TRBV12-3/TRBV12-4
CDR3: ASSPRSWGYNEQF

D: .
V: TRBV29-1
CDR3: SVQTRSPHNEQF

D: .
V: TRBV3-1
CDR3: ASSQEVRVKTQY

D: TRBD2
V: TRBV12-5
CDR3: ASGLVLTSGGGIQY

D: TRBD2
V: TRBV5-6
CDR3: ASRREYYDTQY

D: TRBD2
V: TRBV18
CDR3: ASYRGTSGRINEQF

D: .
V: TRBV11-2
CDR3: ASSLFPLGASYEQY

D: .
V: TRBV11-2
CDR3: ASSLARNANTGELF

D: .
V: TRBV6-6
CDR3: ASSTEHIQY

D: TRBD2
V: TRBV27
CDR3: ASTPAGRNTGELF

D: TRBD1
V: TRBV4-1
CDR3: ASSQADRGTARNNEQF

D: .
V: TRBV3-1
CDR3: ASSQVHGSNYGYT

D: .
V: TRBV12-5
CDR3: ASGSWDFFDSGANVLT

D: TRBD1
V: TRBV28
CDR3: ASSPAPGQGTYEQY

D: TRBD1
V: TRBV12-3/TRBV12-4
CDR3: ASRTTGSGYT

D: TRBD1
V: TRBV3-1
CDR3: ASSQGTGFSEKLF

D: .
V: TRBV10-1
CDR3: ASSESGGDEQF

D: .
V: TRBV7-8
CDR3: ASSRQTSFSYEQY

D: TRBD2
V: TRBV20-1
CDR3: SARDPLAGVGNTYEQY

D: .
V: TRBV7-9
CDR3: ASSRPGQPSYNSPLH

D: .
V: TRBV10-2
CDR3: ASSESALANTGELF

D: TRBD1
V: TRBV20-1
CDR3: SAKRDSARPYEQY

D: TRBD2
V: TRBV4-1
CDR3: ASSQDLGSGGLTFSGANVLT

D: .
V: TRBV19
CDR3: ASSTHRGAGGAF